These 27 T cell receptor beta chains originate from one sample sequenced in a study of neoadjuvant anti-PD-1 for oral cavity cancer. The table came from immunoSEQ multiplex PCR; TCRdb's copy has only in-frame clones and leaves some out. Here the sample spans around 37,000 clones, over 30% being singletons. The time point denotes: after neoadjuvant nivolumab, at surgical resection. Sample: tumor tissue, taken after nivolumab (anti-PD-1) treatment. These receptor sequences come from a person between 40 and 80 years old with oral cavity squamous cell carcinoma.

This clone was seen more than once but under ten times. The rearrangement joins TRBV7-9 to TRBJ1-2; 7 bases map to TRBD1. The CDR3 has 14 amino acids. Germline values: CDR1 SEHNR, CDR2 FQNEAQ (reference sequence). Trimming took 6 bases from V and 4 from J; bases not matched to a gene: 8. In nucleotides, the CDR3 is TGTGCCAGCAGTACCGGACAGGCGATCTATGGCTACACCTTC. It codes for CASSTGQAIYGYTF.

The genes are TRBV15 and TRBJ2-1; no clear D gene. The CDR3 totals 12 residues. Looked up from germline, CDR1 is LNHNV and CDR2 is YYDKDF (reference sequence). The ends were cut back, 5 bases at V and 6 bases at J, with 8 bases in the middle. The CDR3: CATSPRFNEQFF. As DNA, the CDR3 is TGTGCCACCAGCCCACGGTTCAATGAGCAGTTCTTC.

The V gene is TRBV5-1, the J gene TRBJ1-2, with unresolved D. Trimming removed 4 bases at V and 4 bases at J, with 20 bases between. CDR3 length equals 16 residues. Germline CDR1 is SGHRS and CDR2 is YFSETQ. CDR3 loop: CASSPELTNRLYGYTF. In nucleotides, the CDR3 is TGCGCCAGCAGCCCAGAATTGACGAACCGTCTCTATGGCTACACCTTC.

This clone has a handful of counts. The rearrangement uses TRBV5-6 and TRBJ2-5; 8 bases match TRBD1. Germline V gene data show CDR1 as SGHDT and CDR2 as YYEEEE. CDR3 length equals 14 residues. The J segment lost 4 bases and the V segment lost 4 bases, leaving 6 bases of the junction unmatched. CDR3 sequence (DNA): TGTGCCAGCAGCCGGGGACAGGCGCGAGAGACCCAGTACTTC. Translated: CASSRGQARETQYF.

This clone was observed at least ten times. The V gene is TRBV28, the J gene TRBJ1-5, with D hard to call. V gave up 3 bases and J gave up 6 bases, with 6 bases separating them. The CDR3 consists of 12 residues. The V gene's germline CDR1 is MDHEN and CDR2 SYDVKM. The CDR3 region has the DNA TGTGCCAGCAGTTTGCTTAGTCAGCCCCAGCATTTT. It is translated as CASSLLSQPQHF.

This clone was observed a few times. V and J are TRBV5-1 and TRBJ2-5; tentatively, D is TRBD1 or TRBD2 (5 bases each). V was cut by 4 bases and J by 5 bases, with 15 bases left in between. Germline assignment: CDR1 SGHRS and CDR2 YFSETQ. The length of the CDR3 is 14 residues. The CDR3 spells CASSTPGPPETQYF. The CDR3 coding sequence is TGCGCCAGCAGCACCCCGGGACCGCCGGAGACCCAGTACTTC.

The chain employs TRBV18 and TRBJ1-2; D ambiguous. V was trimmed by 2 bases and J by 0 bases, leaving 13 bases between them. The CDR3 contains 16 residues. Germline lookup yields CDR1 KGHSH and CDR2 LQKENI. The DNA for the CDR3 is TGTGCCAGCTCACCAAGTGGGCAGAGGACTAACTATGGCTACACCTTC. Translating gives CASSPSGQRTNYGYTF.

This chain links TRBV9 with TRBJ2-1, with D unclear. The germline V gene encodes CDR1 SGDLS and CDR2 YYNGEE. The CDR3 is 12 residues long. V was shortened by 0 bases and J by 10 bases, with 8 bases between the two germline ends. The CDR3 protein is CASSVDLVEQFF. Here the CDR3 DNA reads TGTGCCAGCAGCGTAGACCTCGTAGAGCAGTTCTTC.

The rearrangement links TRBV9 to TRBJ2-1; 7 bases align to TRBD2. Germline CDR1 is SGDLS and CDR2 is YYNGEE. The CDR3 covers 13 residues. V lost 2 bases and J lost 4; bases outside the gene matches: 0. The CDR3 here is CASSVREYNEQFF. The DNA of the CDR3 is TGTGCCAGCAGCGTGCGGGAGTACAATGAGCAGTTCTTC.

Regarding this clone: An end of the junction differs from the germline gene, which may be a read error. This chain connects TRBV7-7 to TRBJ2-2; D unresolved. The CDR3 covers 14 residues. Germline V gene sequence: CDR1 SSHAT, CDR2 FNYEAQ (reference sequence). For the CDR3, the DNA is TGTGCTAGCAGCTCGGACGTAAACACCGGGGAGCTGTTTTTT. Amino acid sequence: CASSSDVNTGELFF.

This chain joins TRBV28 and TRBJ2-1; possibly TRBD2 for D (5 bases). Deletions cut 6 bases from V and 0 bases from J, with 12 bases between. The CDR3 has 15 residues. Germline V lookup: CDR1 MDHEN, CDR2 SYDVKM. Here the CDR3 reads CASSPSGSSYNEQFF. The CDR3 nucleotides read TGTGCCAGCAGCCCCAGCGGAAGCTCCTACAATGAGCAGTTCTTC.

V is TRBV19 and J is TRBJ2-2; weak D call: TRBD2 (6 bases). The germline V gene has CDR1 LNHDA and CDR2 SQIVND (reference sequence). Trimming took off 6 bases at V and 0 bases at J, with 11 bases between the two ends. The CDR3 is made up of 15 amino acids. The CDR3, as DNA: TGTGCCAGTAGGAATGGCGGGACGAACACCGGGGAGCTGTTTTTT. As protein: CASRNGGTNTGELFF.

V usage is TRBV11-2 and J usage is TRBJ2-4; D is perhaps TRBD1 (6 bases). The CDR3 contains 16 residues. Trimming removed 5 bases at V and 5 bases at J, with 19 bases between. In germline, CDR1 is SGHAT, CDR2 FQNNGV. The CDR3 spells CASSQGPQGPQNIQYF. DNA for the CDR3: TGTGCCAGCAGCCAGGGTCCTCAGGGGCCCCAAAACATTCAGTACTTC.

The chain has TRBV27 and TRBJ1-4; no clear D gene. The CDR3 runs 12 residues. The V end lost 2 bases, the J end lost 10 bases, and 8 bases lay between the germline ends. Germline loops: CDR1 MNHEY, CDR2 SMNVEV (reference sequence). DNA of the CDR3: TGTGCCAGCAGTTTAGGAGAAGGAAAACTGTTTTTT. Amino acid sequence: CASSLGEGKLFF.

This clone was counted a few times. The chain links TRBV6-1 to TRBJ2-3; 10 bases fit TRBD2. CDR1 is MNHNS, CDR2 SASEGT, per germline. V was pared by 2 bases and J by 4 bases, with 3 bases of the junction left unmatched. CDR3 length: 15 residues. The CDR3: CASSELAGAADTQYF. DNA of the CDR3: TGTGCCAGCAGTGAACTAGCGGGGGCCGCAGATACGCAGTATTTT.

The chain joins TRBV19 to TRBJ2-2; 8 bases fit TRBD1. This CDR3 is 15 amino acids long. V shed 5 bases and J 7 bases; nucleotides not matched to a gene: 9. Germline CDR1 is LNHDA and CDR2 is SQIVND (reference sequence). The CDR3 region has the DNA TGTGCCAGTAGTGGTTGGACAGGGTCGAACGGGGAGCTGTTTTTT. Encoded protein: CASSGWTGSNGELFF.

This clone was seen a few times. This sequence joins TRBV6-1 and TRBJ2-7; TRBD1 or TRBD2 may be the D gene (5 bases each). Trimming left V 1 base short and J 1 base short, with 8 bases between. Germline V gives CDR1 MNHNS, CDR2 SASEGT. The CDR3 runs 14 residues. The CDR3 DNA sequence: TGTGCCAGCAGTGAAGGGTGGGGGTCCTACGAGCAGTACTTC. It yields the protein CASSEGWGSYEQYF.

This clone was seen only a few times. J is TRBJ1-2 and V is TRBV19, with no clear D. Trimming removed 3 bases from V and 4 bases from J, with 12 bases in between. The CDR3 sequence is 14 residues long. Germline loops: CDR1 LNHDA, CDR2 SQIVND (reference sequence). The DNA of the CDR3 is TGTGCCAGTAGTATGCGGAGCCGGGGCTATGGCTACACCTTC. Residues: CASSMRSRGYGYTF.

J is TRBJ2-2 and V is TRBV6-4, with a tentative D call TRBD1 (5 bases). Trimming took off 2 bases at V and 3 bases at J, with 7 bases between the two ends. Looked up from germline, CDR1 is MRHNA and CDR2 is SNTAGT. This CDR3 spans 14 amino acids. CDR3 DNA sequence: TGTGCCAGCAGTGACAGGGGTTACACCGGGGAGCTGTTTTTT. It specifies CASSDRGYTGELFF.

The table lists this clone with a few counts. This sequence joins TRBV29-1 and TRBJ2-5; D remains ambiguous. V was clipped by 2 bases and J by 1 base, with 11 bases between them. Germline CDR1 and CDR2: SQVTM and ANQGSEA. The CDR3 runs to 14 residues. The CDR3 sequence is CSVEIFRSQETQYF. The CDR3, as DNA: TGCAGCGTTGAAATTTTCAGGTCCCAAGAGACCCAGTACTTC.

J is TRBJ1-2 and V is TRBV5-6; D perhaps matches TRBD1 (6 bases). Germline CDR1 and CDR2: SGHDT and YYEEEE. The length of the CDR3 is 14 residues. Trimming left V 1 base short and J 6 bases short, with 13 bases between. The CDR3 region has the DNA TGTGCCAGCAGCTTGATATCGGGGGGCCATGGCTACACCTTC. Translation: CASSLISGGHGYTF.

Concerning this clone: A read error is likely here: a far larger clone is one base away. Other DNA sequences in the sample encode the same CDR3. V is TRBV7-9 and J is TRBJ1-2; TRBD1 might be the D (5 bases). The CDR3 has 14 amino acids. Germline assignment: CDR1 SEHNR and CDR2 FQNEAQ (reference sequence). V lost 3 bases, J lost 6 bases, and 14 bases lay in between. CDR3: CASSLRSGVNGYTF. In nucleotides, the CDR3 is TGTGCCAGCAGCTTGCGTTCGGGGGTTAATGGCTACACCTTC.

The chain links TRBV9 to TRBJ2-5, with D maybe TRBD2 (5 bases). This CDR3 contains 15 residues. Deletions cut 4 bases from V and 4 bases from J, with 17 bases between. CDR1 and CDR2 (germline): SGDLS, YYNGEE. For the CDR3, the DNA is TGTGCCAGCAGCCTTGGACCCTCTCGGGGAGAGACCCAGTACTTC. Translated, it gives CASSLGPSRGETQYF. Supplemented by reference TRBV9 and TRBJ2-5, the full variable domain reads DSGVTQTPKHLITATGQRVTLRCSPRSGDLSVYWYQQSLDQGLQFLIQYYNGEERAKGNILERFSAQQFPDLHSELNLSSLELGDSALYFCASSLGPSRGETQYFGPGTRLLVL.

This sequence joins TRBV6-6 and TRBJ1-1, with unresolved D. The V and J ends lost 2 bases and 0 bases respectively, with 10 bases between them. The CDR3 is 15 amino acids. Germline CDR1 and CDR2: MNHNY and SVGAGI (reference sequence). The CDR3 nucleotides read TGTGCCAGCAGTTACCCCGCGGCCTTGAACACTGAAGCTTTCTTT. Amino acid sequence: CASSYPAALNTEAFF.

V gene TRBV19 combines with J gene TRBJ2-5, with 7 bases lining up with TRBD2. The CDR3 extends over 13 amino acids. Germline-derived CDR1 and CDR2 are LNHDA and SQIVND (reference sequence). V shed 4 bases, J shed 5 bases, and the junction held 4 bases outside the gene matches. The CDR3 bases are TGTGCCAGTAGTACTGTCGGGGGGGAGACCCAGTACTTC. Its translation: CASSTVGGETQYF.

This chain links TRBV18 with TRBJ2-7; D call uncertain. The CDR3 contains 12 residues. Germline V CDR1 and CDR2: KGHSH, LQKENI. Trimming stripped 4 bases from V and 7 bases from J, with 11 bases between. The CDR3 sequence: CASSLGIVEQYF. Here the CDR3 DNA reads TGTGCCAGCTCACTAGGGATCGTGGAGCAGTACTTC.

The J gene is TRBJ2-7, the V gene TRBV18; D not resolved. The V end was cut by 3 bases, the J end by 6 bases, with 15 bases between. From germline, CDR1 is KGHSH and CDR2 LQKENI. The CDR3 consists of 14 residues. In nucleotides, the CDR3 is TGTGCCAGCTCACCTCTCCCGGGCTACTCCGAGCAGTACTTC. Residues: CASSPLPGYSEQYF. Using reference TRBV18 and TRBJ2-7 for the parts outside the CDR3, the full variable domain is NAGVMQNPRHLVRRRGQEARLRCSPMKGHSHVYWYRQLPEEGLKFMVYLQKENIIDESGMPKERFSAEFPKEGPSILRIQQVVRGDSAAYFCASSPLPGYSEQYFGPGTRLTVT.